This T cell receptor (beta chain) is drawn from a study of blood T cell repertoires in COVID-19. Study context: Researchers got acute and convalescent COVID-19 samples from the United States, Italy and Spain.

Germline CDR1 and CDR2: MNHEY and SVGEGT. Trimming removed 4 bases from V and 4 bases from J, with 11 bases in between. This CDR3 region has 15 residues. Original data processing: Amplification of reference gene primers was used by the study to estimate nucleated cell counts. Sequencing used immunoSEQ multiplex PCR; TCRdb keeps in-frame clones, though not all of them. That table is the source of V, J and clone size, and D and trimming were worked out from the DNA. The profile shows some 150,000 clones, around 83% of them singletons. Material for sequencing was peripheral blood. The rearrangement uses TRBV6-2 or TRBV6-3 and TRBJ1-6; possibly TRBD1 for D (6 bases). The sequence was obtained from a woman aged 45-60 years with acute or convalescent COVID-19. The CDR3 region has the DNA TGTGCCAGCAGTTTTAGGACAGTTTATAATTCACCCCTCCACTTT. Protein: CASSFRTVYNSPLHF.